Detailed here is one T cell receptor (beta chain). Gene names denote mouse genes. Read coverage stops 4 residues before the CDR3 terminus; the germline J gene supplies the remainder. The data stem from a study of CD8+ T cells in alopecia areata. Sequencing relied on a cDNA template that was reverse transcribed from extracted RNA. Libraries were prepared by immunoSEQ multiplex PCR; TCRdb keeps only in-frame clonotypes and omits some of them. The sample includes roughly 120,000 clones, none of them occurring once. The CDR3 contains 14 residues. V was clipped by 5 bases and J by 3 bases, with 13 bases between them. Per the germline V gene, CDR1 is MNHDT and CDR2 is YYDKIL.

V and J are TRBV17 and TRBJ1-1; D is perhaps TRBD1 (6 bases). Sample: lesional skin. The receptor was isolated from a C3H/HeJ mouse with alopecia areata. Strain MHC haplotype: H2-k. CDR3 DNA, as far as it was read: TGTGCTAGCAGTTTTCAGGGGACGGACACA. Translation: CASSFQGTDT. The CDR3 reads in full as CASSFQGTDTEVFF.